This is a list of T cell receptor beta chains from one sample in a study of blood T cell repertoires in COVID-19. Sequencing was performed with immunoSEQ multiplex PCR; in TCRdb, only in-frame clones are kept and a portion is missing. The data show 130,000 to 150,000 clones, 80% to 90% seen once. The specimen sequenced was peripheral blood. The receptors were gathered from a man aged 55 to 70 with active or convalescent COVID-19. Both conserved end residues are part of each CDR3. A D gene is named only where the DNA matches it firmly. Rows give clone size only sometimes, using once, few, many, or a class for an expanded clone.

TGTGCCAGCACTACCTCGACAGGGAACTATAATTCACCCCTCCACTTT,CASTTSTGNYNSPLHF,TRBD1,TRBV5-4,.,TRBJ1-6
TGTGCCAGCAGCTTGGTACAGGGGGCTTTCTACAATGAGCAGTTCTTC,CASSLVQGAFYNEQFF,TRBD1,TRBV5-4,.,TRBJ2-1
TGTGCCAGCAGCGGACGGGAGATCACGAACACTGAAGCTTTCTTT,CASSGREITNTEAFF,.,TRBV2,.,TRBJ1-1
TGTGCCAGCAGGTTGGGACTAGTTACAGATACGCAGTATTTT,CASRLGLVTDTQYF,TRBD2,TRBV2,.,TRBJ2-3
TGTGCTAGCAGCCCACAACCGGGACCGACAGGGGAGACCCAGTACTTC,CASSPQPGPTGETQYF,TRBD1,TRBV7-7,.,TRBJ2-5
TGTGCCAGCAGCTTAGCCAGGACAGGGGGCTCCTACGAGCAGTACTTC,CASSLARTGGSYEQYF,TRBD1,TRBV7-8,.,TRBJ2-7
TGTGCCAGCAGCCAAACCGGGACTAGCGTTTTCAATGAGCAGTTCTTC,CASSQTGTSVFNEQFF,TRBD2,TRBV3-1/TRBV3-2,.,TRBJ2-1
TGTGCCAGCAGCTTACCGGGACAGGGTATTTCACCCCTCCACTTT,CASSLPGQGISPLHF,TRBD1,TRBV7-9,.,TRBJ1-6
TGTGCCAGCAGTTTGGGACAGAACTATGGCTACACCTTC,CASSLGQNYGYTF,TRBD1,TRBV28,.,TRBJ1-2
TGTGCCACCAGTGATCCCGCGCGGGGGGATATCGATCAGCCCCAGCATTTT,CATSDPARGDIDQPQHF,.,TRBV24-1,.,TRBJ1-5
TGTGCCAGCAGCGCAAAAATAGCGGGGGGCACAGATACGCAGTATTTT,CASSAKIAGGTDTQYF,TRBD2,TRBV13,.,TRBJ2-3
TGTGCCAGCACTCGGACTAGCGGAGGGGTTCGGGCAGATACGCAGTATTTT,CASTRTSGGVRADTQYF,TRBD2,TRBV6-6,.,TRBJ2-3
TGTGCCAGTAGCACTAGCGGGGAGGAGCAGTTCTTC,CASSTSGEEQFF,TRBD2,TRBV19,few,TRBJ2-1
TGTGCCAGCAGTAGGGAGAATTCACCCCTCCACTTT,CASSRENSPLHF,.,TRBV28,.,TRBJ1-6
TGTGCCAGTAGTATTTTAAGCGGGGGGGTTGCAGATACGCAGTATTTT,CASSILSGGVADTQYF,TRBD2,TRBV19,.,TRBJ2-3
TGTGCCAGCAGCCCGACGGGGAAAGAGACCCAGTACTTC,CASSPTGKETQYF,.,TRBV5-4,.,TRBJ2-5
TGTGCCAGCGATACAGGGGGCTCTGGAAACACCATATATTTT,CASDTGGSGNTIYF,TRBD1,TRBV28,.,TRBJ1-3
TGTGCCTGGAGTGACCCGGGGCTAGCGTTCTACGAGCAGTACTTC,CAWSDPGLAFYEQYF,.,TRBV30,.,TRBJ2-7
TGTGCCAGCAGTTCCTTCAGGGGGCTGAGGGACACTGAAGCTTTCTTT,CASSSFRGLRDTEAFF,TRBD1,TRBV6-5,.,TRBJ1-1
TGCGCCAGCAGCCAGCGGGAGCTCTATGAGCAGTTCTTC,CASSQRELYEQFF,TRBD2,TRBV5-1,.,TRBJ2-1
TGTGCCAGCAGTTATTTCCAGGGTGAAGCTTTCTTT,CASSYFQGEAFF,.,TRBV6-6,.,TRBJ1-1
TGTGCCAGCAGCCCCTGGACTAGCGGGACGACAGATACGCAGTATTTT,CASSPWTSGTTDTQYF,TRBD2,TRBV3-1/TRBV3-2,.,TRBJ2-3
TGTGCCAGCTGGGCAGGAATCTATAATTCACCCCTCCACTTT,CASWAGIYNSPLHF,.,TRBV2,.,TRBJ1-6
TGTGCCACCAGCAAAGACAGGGCCGAGACCCAGTACTTC,CATSKDRAETQYF,TRBD1,TRBV24-1,.,TRBJ2-5
TGTGCTAGTGGTTTGGTAAGCGGTCAGCCCCAGCATTTT,CASGLVSGQPQHF,.,TRBV12-5,.,TRBJ1-5
TGTGCCAGTAAAAGGTGGACTAGCGGGAAGAGAGGTCACAATGAGCAGTTCTTC,CASKRWTSGKRGHNEQFF,TRBD2,TRBV19,.,TRBJ2-1
TGTGCCAGCAGGGTTAGCGGGAAGGATACGCAGTATTTT,CASRVSGKDTQYF,TRBD2,TRBV12-3/TRBV12-4,.,TRBJ2-3
TGTGCCAGCAGTGCCGCGACAGGGGACCTAAGCACAGATACGCAGTATTTT,CASSAATGDLSTDTQYF,TRBD1,TRBV2,.,TRBJ2-3
TGTGCCATCAGCTACGGGAAGAACAATGAGCAGTTCTTC,CAISYGKNNEQFF,.,TRBV10-3,.,TRBJ2-1
TGTGCCAGCAGTTACCGGGGATCTGTTGGCTACACCTTC,CASSYRGSVGYTF,.,TRBV6-2/TRBV6-3,.,TRBJ1-2
TGTGCCACCAACAACCCGGGACTAGCAGGAGATACGCAGTATTTT,CATNNPGLAGDTQYF,TRBD2,TRBV15,.,TRBJ2-3
TGTGCCAGCAGTTACGTTCAGGCGCCAAGTCAGCCCCAGCATTTT,CASSYVQAPSQPQHF,.,TRBV6-2/TRBV6-3,.,TRBJ1-5
TGTGCCAGCAGAGGGGCGATGAACACTGAAGCTTTCTTT,CASRGAMNTEAFF,.,TRBV3-1/TRBV3-2,.,TRBJ1-1
TGTGCCAGCTCATCGAATTCAGGGGATGAAAAACTGTTTTTT,CASSSNSGDEKLFF,.,TRBV18,.,TRBJ1-4
TGCACCGTCGGGACAGGGGGCACAGATACGCAGTATTTT,CTVGTGGTDTQYF,TRBD1,TRBV29-1,once,TRBJ2-3
TGTGCCAGCAGTTTAAGGGGAGGGACGGAGACCCAGTACTTC,CASSLRGGTETQYF,TRBD2,TRBV27,.,TRBJ2-5
TGTGCCAGCAGCGTGTTTGGGTCTAGCGGGGGTGGAACCGGGGAGCTGTTTTTT,CASSVFGSSGGGTGELFF,TRBD2,TRBV9,.,TRBJ2-2
TGTGCCAGCAGTTTTACTTCGCGGGGATCGAACACTGAAGCTTTCTTT,CASSFTSRGSNTEAFF,.,TRBV28,.,TRBJ1-1
TGTGCCAGTTCCAAACAGGGTTACTATGGCTACACCTTC,CASSKQGYYGYTF,.,TRBV19,few,TRBJ1-2
TGTGCCAGCAGCATACCACCTGGACTAGCGGGCTTATGGCAAGCAGATACGCAGTATTTT,CASSIPPGLAGLWQADTQYF,TRBD2,TRBV7-9,.,TRBJ2-3